Described below is a single TCR beta chain sequence and its context. What it recognizes is unknown. The data originate from a study of cytomegalovirus exposure and HLA in healthy donors. Study results and limitations: At a 0.05 false discovery rate, a later analysis found over 15,000 TCR beta sequences to be associated with HLA alleles. Among donors in an Asian-associated ancestry cluster, a later analysis reportedly found fewer N-insertions than the approximately 670-donor mean. Follow-up analysis found HLA locus-dependent TCR association rates, highest for DRB1 and lowest for HLA-C.

In the PCR, 60 Vbeta and 13 Jbeta primers were used. Sequenced by immunoSEQ multiplex PCR; TCRdb stores in-frame clones only, minus some. The sample has some 99,000 clones; roughly 63% are singletons. CDR3 length equals 15 residues. CDR1 and CDR2 from the germline V gene are SGHAT and FQNNGV. V trimming: 5 bases; J trimming: 1 base; junction bases outside the gene matches: 1. This chain links TRBV11-2 with TRBJ2-3; 12 bases line up with TRBD2. The TCR was taken from a woman in her 70s in good health and CMV-seropositive. The sample taken for sequencing was PBMCs. CDR3 region: CASSRLAGGTDTQYF. CDR3 coding DNA: TGTGCCAGCAGCCGACTAGCGGGGGGCACAGATACGCAGTATTTT.